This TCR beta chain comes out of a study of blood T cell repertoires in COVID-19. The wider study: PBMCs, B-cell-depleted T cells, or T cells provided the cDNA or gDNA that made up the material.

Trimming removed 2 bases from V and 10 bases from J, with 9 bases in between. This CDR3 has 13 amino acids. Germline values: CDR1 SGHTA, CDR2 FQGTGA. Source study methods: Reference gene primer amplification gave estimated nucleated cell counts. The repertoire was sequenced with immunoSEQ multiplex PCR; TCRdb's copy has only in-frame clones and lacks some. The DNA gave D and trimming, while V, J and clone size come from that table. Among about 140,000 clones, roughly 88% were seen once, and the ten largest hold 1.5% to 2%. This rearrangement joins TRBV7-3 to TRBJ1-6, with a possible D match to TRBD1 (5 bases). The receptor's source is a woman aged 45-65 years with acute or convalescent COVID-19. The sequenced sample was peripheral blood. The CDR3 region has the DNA TGTGCCAGCAGCTTACAGGGAGGATCACCCCTCCACTTT. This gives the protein CASSLQGGSPLHF.